Below are 27 T cell receptor beta chains sequenced from a single sample in a study of response to subunit inactivated influenza vaccine. TCRdb used MiXCR to reprocess the RT-PCR reads, holding one entry per CDR3 protein. The sample consists of 560,000 or so distinct CDR3 sequences, about 8% of them appearing once. The sequencing here drew on PBMCs from blood, taken around 25 months after vaccination. The receptors derive from a man between 50 and 69 years old who received an inactivated influenza vaccine.

This rearrangement joins TRBV28 to TRBJ2-7; D is possibly TRBD1 (6 bases). Trimming cost V 4 bases and J 2 bases, with 12 bases left between them. The CDR3 has 14 residues. CDR1 MDHEN and CDR2 SYDVKM come from the germline V gene. CDR3 sequence: CASSSGWDTYEQYF. DNA of the CDR3: TGTGCCAGCAGTTCGGGGTGGGACACCTACGAGCAGTACTTC.

This clonotype was picked up a small number of times. This chain joins TRBV5-8 and TRBJ2-1; perhaps TRBD2 as D (5 bases). Germline V gives CDR1 SGHTS, CDR2 YDEGEE. CDR3 length: 13 amino acids. V lost 4 bases and J lost 8, with 13 bases in between. CDR3 bases: TGTGCCAGCAGCCGCTTCAGTAGCGATGAGCAGTTCTTC. Translation gives CASSRFSSDEQFF. Full variable domain (missing parts from reference TRBV5-8 and TRBJ2-1): EAGVTQSPTHLIKTRGQQATLRCSPISGHTSVYWYQQALGLGLQFLLWYDEGEERNRGNFPPRFSGRQFPNYSSELNVNALELEDSALYLCASSRFSSDEQFFGPGTRLTVL.

In the case of this clonotype: At one boundary the junction diverges from the germline segment, which might be a read error. J is TRBJ1-5 and V is TRBV6-1; D unresolved. The CDR3 extends over 13 amino acids. Germline V gene sequence: CDR1 MNHNS, CDR2 SASEGT. This CDR3 is CASTEGPPQPQHF. DNA of the CDR3: TGTGCCAGCACTGAAGGGCCACCTCAGCCCCAGCATTTT.

The chain joins TRBV2 to TRBJ1-6; perhaps TRBD1 as D (6 bases). V lost 3 bases, J lost 6 bases, and 9 bases lay in between. Germline lookup yields CDR1 SNHLY and CDR2 FYNNEI. The CDR3 spans 14 residues. The CDR3 DNA is TGTGCCAGCAGTGATGGCAGGGGTAATTCACCCCTCCACTTT. Amino acids: CASSDGRGNSPLHF.

This clonotype was counted a few times. The chain is built from TRBV29-1 and TRBJ2-3; no clear D gene. The length of the CDR3 is 17 residues. Germline CDR1 is SQVTM and CDR2 is ANQGSEA. V shed 0 bases and J shed 2 bases, with 18 bases lying between them. In DNA, the CDR3 is TGCAGCGTTGAAGATTTCCTGGCTCGTCGGAACACAGATACGCAGTATTTT. This codes for CSVEDFLARRNTDTQYF.

This clonotype was counted a few times. This chain uses TRBV29-1 with TRBJ2-7; D is ambiguous. V shed 0 bases and J shed 3 bases, with 9 bases lying between them. Germline CDR1 reads SQVTM; CDR2 reads ANQGSEA. The length of the CDR3 is 13 residues. In DNA, the CDR3 is TGCAGCGTTGAAGATCTTTCAGGCTACGAGCAGTACTTC. Protein product: CSVEDLSGYEQYF.

Written as DNA, the CDR3 is TGTGCCAGTACCAGGGGCAGGGCTTACCCAAATAGCAATCAGCCCCAGCATTTT. Its translation: CASTRGRAYPNSNQPQHF. V is TRBV19 and J is TRBJ1-5; the D gene is possibly TRBD1 (6 bases). Germline-derived CDR1 and CDR2 are LNHDA and SQIVND (reference sequence). Trimming removed 7 bases from V and 0 bases from J, with 22 bases in between. The CDR3 length is 18 residues.

V is TRBV20-1 and J is TRBJ2-7; possibly TRBD1 or TRBD2 for D (5 bases each). CDR3 length equals 14 residues. Trimming left V 6 bases short and J 5 bases short, with 20 bases between. Germline-derived CDR1 and CDR2 are DFQATT and SNEGSKA (reference sequence). Written as DNA, the CDR3 is TGCAGTGCCCCTAGCCAGGGCTCTAGAAACGAGCAGTACTTC. It translates to CSAPSQGSRNEQYF.

The chain combines TRBV7-9 with TRBJ2-7; D is possibly TRBD1 (6 bases). V was trimmed by 7 bases and J by 2 bases, leaving 15 bases between them. The CDR3 sequence is 14 residues long. Per germline, CDR1 SEHNR and CDR2 FQNEAQ (reference sequence). The CDR3 loop is CASTITGSTYEQYF. CDR3 nucleotide sequence: TGTGCCAGCACTATTACAGGGAGCACCTACGAGCAGTACTTC.

This clonotype appeared many times. This chain joins TRBV6-5 and TRBJ2-7, with no clear D. V lost 7 bases to trimming and J lost 0 bases, with 16 bases between them. The CDR3 sequence is 15 residues long. Germline CDR1 is MNHEY and CDR2 is SVGAGI. The CDR3 loop is CASNSLEASSYEQYF. The CDR3 nucleotides read TGTGCCAGCAACTCACTCGAGGCTAGCTCCTACGAGCAGTACTTC.

The chain links TRBV19 to TRBJ2-5; D unresolved. Germline CDR1 and CDR2: LNHDA and SQIVND (reference sequence). The CDR3 is 14 amino acids. Trimming removed 5 bases from V and 4 bases from J, with 14 bases in between. CDR3 amino acids: CASSQVAGLETQYF. CDR3 nucleotides: TGTGCCAGTAGTCAAGTGGCCGGGCTAGAGACCCAGTACTTC.

This clonotype occurred a few times. This chain joins TRBV3-1 and TRBJ2-2; maybe TRBD1 (5 bases). V was pared by 4 bases and J by 1 base, with 10 bases between. Germline values: CDR1 LGHDT, CDR2 YNNKEL (reference sequence). There are 15 residues in the CDR3. CDR3 coding DNA: TGTGCCAGCAGCCCACATACAGGGAACACCGGGGAGCTGTTTTTT. Translation gives CASSPHTGNTGELFF.

This clonotype has only a few counts. The genes are TRBV29-1 and TRBJ2-2; the match to TRBD1 covers 9 bases. The V segment lost 7 bases and the J segment 3 bases; nucleotides outside the gene matches: 3. This CDR3 is 13 amino acids long. The germline gives CDR1 SQVTM, CDR2 ANQGSEA. CDR3 DNA sequence: TGCAGCGCGGGACAGGGAGACACCGGGGAGCTGTTTTTT. It encodes CSAGQGDTGELFF.

This clonotype was counted ten times or more. Germline is not matched at one junction end, which may reflect a read error. The rearrangement links TRBV24-1 to TRBJ1-5; D unclear. This CDR3 is 9 amino acids long. Per germline, CDR1 KGHDR and CDR2 SFDVKD. For the CDR3, the DNA is TGTGCCACCAGTGATTCGGAGAATTTT. It encodes CATSDSENF.

In its sample, this clonotype was seen many times. The chain joins TRBV14 to TRBJ2-3; D gene unclear. The CDR3 extends over 14 amino acids. V lost 6 bases to trimming and J lost 1 base, with 11 bases between them. Germline CDR1 SGHDN, CDR2 FVKESK. The CDR3 coding sequence is TGTGCCAGCAGTCAACGCGGCCGCACAGATACGCAGTATTTT. Protein: CASSQRGRTDTQYF.

This clonotype was counted a few times. The chain couples TRBV7-9 to TRBJ2-3, with a possible D match to TRBD2 (7 bases). V was clipped by 4 bases and J by 1 base, with 12 bases between them. The CDR3 length is 15 residues. Germline V gives CDR1 SEHNR, CDR2 FQNEAQ (reference sequence). CDR3: CASSSRGAGTDTQYF. For the CDR3, the DNA is TGTGCCAGCAGCTCCCGGGGGGCCGGCACAGATACGCAGTATTTT.

The chain is built from TRBV4-1 and TRBJ2-3, with 11 bases identical to TRBD2. Germline V gene sequence: CDR1 MGHRA, CDR2 YSYEKL. The CDR3 is 16 amino acids. J was trimmed by 2 bases and V by 4 bases; bases with no gene match: 5. The CDR3 sequence is CASSRDSGGDTDTQYF. Here the CDR3 DNA reads TGCGCCAGCAGCCGGGATAGCGGGGGGGACACAGATACGCAGTATTTT.

The chain carries TRBV7-6 and TRBJ2-1; a possible D gene is TRBD2 (5 bases). The V gene's germline CDR1 is SGHVS and CDR2 FNYEAQ. The CDR3 covers 17 residues. Trimming took off 2 bases at V and 0 bases at J, with 14 bases between the two ends. CDR3 DNA: TGTGCCAGCAGCTTAAGAGCGGCTGGGAGCTCCTACAATGAGCAGTTCTTC. Encoded protein: CASSLRAAGSSYNEQFF.

This clonotype showed up many times. V gene TRBV20-1 combines with J gene TRBJ2-7; 7 bases are a match to TRBD2. The CDR3 consists of 15 residues. CDR1 and CDR2 from the germline V gene are DFQATT and SNEGSKA (reference sequence). V was clipped by 2 bases and J by 0 bases; unmatched bases: 7. The DNA of the CDR3 is TGCAGTGCTAGACCCTCTAGCGGAAGCTCCTACGAGCAGTACTTC. It yields the protein CSARPSSGSSYEQYF.

About this clonotype: A much bigger clone sits one base away, suggesting this may be a read error. V is TRBV20-1 and J is TRBJ1-2; tentatively, D is TRBD1 (6 bases). The CDR3 is 12 amino acids. CDR1 and CDR2 (germline): DFQATT, SNEGSKA (reference sequence). Trimming took off 0 bases at V and 13 bases at J, with 15 bases between the two ends. In DNA form, the CDR3 reads TGCAGTGCTAGAGATTGGGACATGATCCGCACCTTC. Translation: CSARDWDMIRTF.

This chain connects TRBV4-2 to TRBJ2-1; 7 bases align to TRBD1. The germline V gene has CDR1 LGHNA and CDR2 YNFKEQ. CDR3 size: 16 residues. Trimming at V came to 4 bases and at J to 4 bases, leaving 10 bases not matched to a gene. In DNA, the CDR3 is TGTGCCAGCAGCCGACCTAGGGGGACAGTGTACAATGAGCAGTTCTTC. Translation: CASSRPRGTVYNEQFF.

This sequence joins TRBV12-3 or TRBV12-4 and TRBJ1-1, with D possibly being TRBD1 (5 bases). The CDR3 loop spans 14 amino acids. The V and J ends lost 5 bases and 6 bases respectively, with 16 bases between them. The CDR3 region is CASSPRGEFAEAFF. DNA for the CDR3: TGTGCCAGCAGTCCCCGGGGGGAATTCGCTGAAGCTTTCTTT.

This chain uses TRBV7-2 with TRBJ2-7, with 11 positions matching TRBD1. This CDR3 is 19 amino acids long. V lost 0 bases, J lost 3 bases, and 13 bases stayed unmatched. Germline V lookup: CDR1 SGHTA, CDR2 FQGNSA. In DNA form, the CDR3 reads TGTGCCAGCAGCTTAGCATCCGGACAGGGGGCTTCTTTTAGCTACGAGCAGTACTTC. Encoded protein: CASSLASGQGASFSYEQYF.

This clonotype was detected once. The chain recombines TRBV4-1 with TRBJ2-7; 8 bases agree with TRBD1. The germline gives CDR1 MGHRA, CDR2 YSYEKL. With 0 bases clipped from V and 1 base from J, the junction kept 8 bases outside the gene matches. The CDR3 length is 17 residues. The CDR3 sequence is CASSQEGGQAYSYEQYF. CDR3 DNA: TGCGCCAGCAGCCAAGAGGGGGGACAGGCGTATTCCTACGAGCAGTACTTC.

This clonotype was detected many times. The V gene is TRBV11-2, the J gene TRBJ2-1, with D possibly matching TRBD2 (5 bases). Germline CDR1 is SGHAT and CDR2 is FQNNGV. The CDR3 sequence is 11 residues long. The germline V and J ends were trimmed by 3 bases and 14 bases, with 11 bases remaining between them. The CDR3 nucleotides are TGTGCCAGCAGCTTCAGAGGGCGAGAGTTCTTC. Protein product: CASSFRGREFF.

The chain uses TRBV5-5 and TRBJ2-1, with 10 bases identical to TRBD2. In germline, CDR1 is SGHKS, CDR2 YYEKEE (reference sequence). V was pared by 4 bases and J by 3 bases, with 10 bases of the junction left unmatched. The CDR3 extends over 17 amino acids. This CDR3 reads CASSLPSGSNYYNEQFF. The CDR3 DNA follows: TGTGCCAGCAGCCTACCTAGCGGGAGCAACTACTACAATGAGCAGTTCTTC.

The sample holds a few counts of this clonotype. The genes are TRBV19 and TRBJ1-2; TRBD1 matches at 7 bases. Per germline, CDR1 LNHDA and CDR2 SQIVND (reference sequence). With 7 bases clipped from V and 7 bases from J, the junction kept 12 bases outside the gene matches. CDR3 length: 14 amino acids. The CDR3, as DNA: TGTGCCAGTACCACCGGACAGGCCAGGGGTGGCTACACCTTC. It specifies CASTTGQARGGYTF.